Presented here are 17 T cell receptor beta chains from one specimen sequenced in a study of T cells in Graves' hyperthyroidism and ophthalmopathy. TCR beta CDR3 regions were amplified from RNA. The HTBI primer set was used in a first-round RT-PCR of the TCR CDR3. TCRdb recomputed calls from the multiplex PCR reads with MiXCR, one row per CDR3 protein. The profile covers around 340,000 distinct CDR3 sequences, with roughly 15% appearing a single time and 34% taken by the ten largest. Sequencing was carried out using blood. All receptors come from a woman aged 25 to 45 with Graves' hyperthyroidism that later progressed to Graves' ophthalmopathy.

CDR3 DNA: TGTGCCAGCGGCCCGTTAGGGTCCTACAATGAGCAGTTCTTC. The encoded protein is CASGPLGSYNEQFF. The chain joins TRBV6-1 to TRBJ2-1; D is unresolved. Germline V lookup: CDR1 MNHNS, CDR2 SASEGT. Deletions cut 8 bases from V and 1 base from J, with 12 bases between. The CDR3 runs 14 residues.

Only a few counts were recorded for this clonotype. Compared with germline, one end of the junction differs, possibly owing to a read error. CDR3 loop: CASSLDRGLGSTEAFF. The CDR3 DNA is TGCGCCAGCAGCTTGGACAGGGGGCTAGGGAGCACTGAAGCCTTCTTT. The chain links TRBV5-1 to TRBJ1-1; the match to TRBD1 covers 9 bases. Germline CDR1 and CDR2: SGHRS and YFSETQ. CDR3 length: 16 residues.

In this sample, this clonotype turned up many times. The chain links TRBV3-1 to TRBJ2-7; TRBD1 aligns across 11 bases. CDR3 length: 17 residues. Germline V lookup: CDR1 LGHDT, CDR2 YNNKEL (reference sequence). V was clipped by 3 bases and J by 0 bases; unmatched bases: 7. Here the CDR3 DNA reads TGTGCCAGCAGCCAGGGCGGACAGGGGGCAAGCTCCTACGAGCAGTACTTC. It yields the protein CASSQGGQGASSYEQYF.

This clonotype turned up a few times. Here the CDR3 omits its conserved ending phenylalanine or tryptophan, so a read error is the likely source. CDR3 in amino acids: CASSFDREGYGYTL. The CDR3 nucleotides read TGTGCCAGCAGTTTCGACAGGGAGGGCTATGGCTACACCCTC. V usage is TRBV12-3 or TRBV12-4 and J usage is TRBJ1-2; the match to TRBD1 covers 7 bases. This CDR3 is 14 amino acids long. Trimming cost V 3 bases and J 4 bases; bases outside gene matches: 5.

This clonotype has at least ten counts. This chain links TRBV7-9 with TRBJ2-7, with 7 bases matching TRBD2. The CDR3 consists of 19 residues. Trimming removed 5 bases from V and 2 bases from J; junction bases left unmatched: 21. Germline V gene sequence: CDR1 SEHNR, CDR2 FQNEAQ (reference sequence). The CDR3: CASSARGEGGSLGTYEQYF. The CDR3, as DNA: TGTGCCAGCAGCGCGAGAGGGGAGGGAGGGAGTTTGGGAACCTACGAGCAGTACTTC.

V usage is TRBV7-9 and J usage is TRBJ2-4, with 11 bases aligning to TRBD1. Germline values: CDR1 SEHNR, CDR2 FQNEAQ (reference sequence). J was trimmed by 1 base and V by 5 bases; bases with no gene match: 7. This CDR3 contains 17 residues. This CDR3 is CASSPGQGALAKNIQYF. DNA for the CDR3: TGTGCCAGCAGCCCCGGACAGGGGGCCCTCGCCAAAAACATTCAGTACTTC.

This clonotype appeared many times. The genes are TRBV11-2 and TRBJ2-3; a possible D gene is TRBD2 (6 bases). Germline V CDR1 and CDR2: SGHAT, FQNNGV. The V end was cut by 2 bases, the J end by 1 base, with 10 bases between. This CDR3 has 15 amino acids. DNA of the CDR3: TGTGCCAGCAGCTTATCGGGGGTCGGCACAGATACGCAGTATTTT. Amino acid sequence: CASSLSGVGTDTQYF.

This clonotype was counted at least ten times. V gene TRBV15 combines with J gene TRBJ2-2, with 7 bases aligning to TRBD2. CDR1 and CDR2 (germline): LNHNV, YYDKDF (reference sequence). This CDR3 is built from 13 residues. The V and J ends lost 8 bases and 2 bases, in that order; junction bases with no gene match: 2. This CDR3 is CATAGENTGELFF. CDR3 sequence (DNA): TGTGCCACCGCGGGGGAAAACACCGGGGAGCTGTTTTTT.

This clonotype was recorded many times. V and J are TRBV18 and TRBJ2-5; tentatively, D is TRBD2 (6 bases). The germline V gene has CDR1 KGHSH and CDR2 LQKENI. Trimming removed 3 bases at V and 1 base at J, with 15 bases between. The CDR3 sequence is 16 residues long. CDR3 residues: CASSPITTSTQETQYF. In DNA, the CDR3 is TGTGCCAGCTCACCGATCACTACTAGCACCCAAGAGACCCAGTACTTC.

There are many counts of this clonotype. This chain's CDR3 is CASSLYDRGPPIHTEAFF. CDR3 in DNA: TGTGCCAGCAGTTTATATGACAGGGGGCCCCCCATTCACACTGAAGCTTTCTTT. V usage is TRBV12-3 or TRBV12-4 and J usage is TRBJ1-1, with 10 positions matching TRBD1. V dropped 2 bases and J dropped 3; count of bases not matched to a gene: 12. The CDR3 has 18 residues.

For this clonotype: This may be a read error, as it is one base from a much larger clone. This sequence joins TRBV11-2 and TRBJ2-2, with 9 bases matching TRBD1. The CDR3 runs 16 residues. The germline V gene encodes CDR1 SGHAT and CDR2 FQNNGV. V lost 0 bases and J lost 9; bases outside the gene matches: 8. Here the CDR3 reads CASSLDRGQGFRELFF. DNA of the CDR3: TGTGCCAGCAGCTTAGATCGGGGACAGGGCTTCCGGGAGCTGTTTTTT.

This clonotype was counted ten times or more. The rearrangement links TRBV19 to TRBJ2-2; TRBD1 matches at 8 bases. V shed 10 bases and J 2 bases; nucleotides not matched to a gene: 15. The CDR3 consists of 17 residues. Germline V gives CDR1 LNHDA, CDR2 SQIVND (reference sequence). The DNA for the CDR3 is TGTGCCACTTCCCACCTTCGGGGACAGGTTAACACCGGGGAGCTGTTTTTT. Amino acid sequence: CATSHLRGQVNTGELFF.

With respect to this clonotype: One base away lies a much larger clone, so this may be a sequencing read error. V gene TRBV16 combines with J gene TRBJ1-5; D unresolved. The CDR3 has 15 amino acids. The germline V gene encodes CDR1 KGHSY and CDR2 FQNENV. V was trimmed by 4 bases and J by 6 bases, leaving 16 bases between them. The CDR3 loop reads CASSPPRSSGQPQHF. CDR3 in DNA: TGTGCCAGCAGCCCCCCGCGGAGTTCGGGTCAGCCCCAGCATTTT.

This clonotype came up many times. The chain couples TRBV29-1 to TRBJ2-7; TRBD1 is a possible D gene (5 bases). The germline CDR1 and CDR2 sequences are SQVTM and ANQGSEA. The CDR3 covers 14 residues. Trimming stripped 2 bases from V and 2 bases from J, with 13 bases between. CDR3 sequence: CSVELSTGPYEQYF. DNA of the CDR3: TGCAGCGTTGAACTTTCCACAGGTCCCTACGAGCAGTACTTC.

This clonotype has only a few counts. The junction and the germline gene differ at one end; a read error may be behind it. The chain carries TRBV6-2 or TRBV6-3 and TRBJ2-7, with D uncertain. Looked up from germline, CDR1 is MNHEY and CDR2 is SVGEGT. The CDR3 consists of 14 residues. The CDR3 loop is CTSSPTVSSYEQYF. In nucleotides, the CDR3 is TGTACCAGCAGTCCGACGGTTAGCTCCTACGAGCAGTACTTC.

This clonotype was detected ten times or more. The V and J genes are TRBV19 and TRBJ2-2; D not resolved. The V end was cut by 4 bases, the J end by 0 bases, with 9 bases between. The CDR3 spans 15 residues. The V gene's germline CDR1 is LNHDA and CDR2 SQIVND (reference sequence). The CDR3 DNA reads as TGTGCCAGTAGTAACAGCGTTGCGAACACCGGGGAGCTGTTTTTT. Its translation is CASSNSVANTGELFF.

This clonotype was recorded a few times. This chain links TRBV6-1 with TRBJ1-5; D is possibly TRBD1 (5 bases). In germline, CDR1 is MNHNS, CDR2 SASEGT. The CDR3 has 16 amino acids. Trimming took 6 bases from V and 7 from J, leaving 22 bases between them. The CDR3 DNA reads TGTGCCAGCAGATCGCCGGGAGGGGTGGGGCGGCAGCCCCAGCATTTT. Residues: CASRSPGGVGRQPQHF.